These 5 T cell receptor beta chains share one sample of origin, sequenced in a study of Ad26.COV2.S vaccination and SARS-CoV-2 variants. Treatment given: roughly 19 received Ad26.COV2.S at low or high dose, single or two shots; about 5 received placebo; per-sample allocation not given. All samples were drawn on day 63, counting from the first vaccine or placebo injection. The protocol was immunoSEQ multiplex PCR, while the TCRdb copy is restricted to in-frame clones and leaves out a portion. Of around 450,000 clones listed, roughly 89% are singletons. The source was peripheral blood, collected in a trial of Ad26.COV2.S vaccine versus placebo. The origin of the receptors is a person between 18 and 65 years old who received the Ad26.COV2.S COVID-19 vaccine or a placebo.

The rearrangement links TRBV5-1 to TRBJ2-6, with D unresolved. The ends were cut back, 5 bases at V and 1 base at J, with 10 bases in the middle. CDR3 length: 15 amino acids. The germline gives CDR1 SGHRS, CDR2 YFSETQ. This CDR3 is CASSKAISGANVLTF. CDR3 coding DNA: TGCGCCAGCAGTAAGGCGATATCTGGGGCCAACGTCCTGACTTTC. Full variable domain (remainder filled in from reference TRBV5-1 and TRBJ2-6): KAGVTQTPRYLIKTRGQQVTLSCSPISGHRSVSWYQQTPGQGLQFLFEYFSETQRNKGNFPGRFSGRQFSNSRSEMNVSTLELGDSALYLCASSKAISGANVLTFGAGSRLTVL.

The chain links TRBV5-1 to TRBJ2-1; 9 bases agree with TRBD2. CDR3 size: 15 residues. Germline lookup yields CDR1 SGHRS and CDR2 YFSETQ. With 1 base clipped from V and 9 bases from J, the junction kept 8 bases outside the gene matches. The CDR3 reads CASSLTLAGSGEQFF. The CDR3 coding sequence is TGCGCCAGCAGCTTGACCCTAGCGGGGTCGGGTGAGCAGTTCTTC.

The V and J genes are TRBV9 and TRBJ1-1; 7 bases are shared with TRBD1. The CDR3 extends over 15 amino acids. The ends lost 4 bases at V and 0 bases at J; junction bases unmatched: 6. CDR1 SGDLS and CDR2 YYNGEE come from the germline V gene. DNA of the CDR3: TGTGCCAGCAGCCCAGAGGGGACAGTGAACACTGAAGCTTTCTTT. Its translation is CASSPEGTVNTEAFF. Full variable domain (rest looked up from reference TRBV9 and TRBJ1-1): DSGVTQTPKHLITATGQRVTLRCSPRSGDLSVYWYQQSLDQGLQFLIQYYNGEERAKGNILERFSAQQFPDLHSELNLSSLELGDSALYFCASSPEGTVNTEAFFGQGTRLTVV.

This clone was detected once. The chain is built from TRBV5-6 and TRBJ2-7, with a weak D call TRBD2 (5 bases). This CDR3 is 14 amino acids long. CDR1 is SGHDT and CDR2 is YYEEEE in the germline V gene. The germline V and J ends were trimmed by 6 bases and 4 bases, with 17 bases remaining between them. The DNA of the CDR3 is TGTGCCAGCACCATGATAGGGAGAGAGTACGAGCAGTACGTC. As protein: CASTMIGREYEQYV.

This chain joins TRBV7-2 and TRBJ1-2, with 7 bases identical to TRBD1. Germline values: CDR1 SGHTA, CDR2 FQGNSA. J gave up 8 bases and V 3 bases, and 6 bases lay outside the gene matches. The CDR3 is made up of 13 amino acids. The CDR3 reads CASSLRTGYGYTF. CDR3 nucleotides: TGTGCCAGCAGCTTGCGGACAGGATACGGCTACACCTTC. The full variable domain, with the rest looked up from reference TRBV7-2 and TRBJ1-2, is GAGVSQSPSNKVTEKGKDVELRCDPISGHTALYWYRQSLGQGLEFLIYFQGNSAPDKSGLPSDRFSAERTGGSVSTLTIQRTQQEDSAVYLCASSLRTGYGYTFGSGTRLTVV.